Listed here are 4 T cell receptor beta chains from one sample, sequenced in a study of T cells in localized non-small cell lung cancer. TCRdb's copy holds only in-frame clones and misses some; the assay was immunoSEQ multiplex PCR. Of some 20,000 clones in the sample, about 89% were seen once. The sample here was PBMCs, taken before any cancer treatment. The source is a man aged 40 to 75 with stage II squamous cell lung carcinoma.

This clone has just one count. This chain links TRBV7-2 with TRBJ2-7; 8 bases match TRBD2. Germline V gives CDR1 SGHTA, CDR2 FQGNSA. The V segment lost 8 bases and the J segment 0 bases; nucleotides outside the gene matches: 6. The CDR3 covers 14 residues. The CDR3 is CASRSGGSSYEQYF. DNA of the CDR3: TGTGCCAGCCGCTCGGGAGGGAGCTCCTACGAGCAGTACTTC.

This clone was observed a handful of times. The genes are TRBV7-4 and TRBJ2-7; D may match TRBD1 or TRBD2 (6 bases each). CDR3 size: 14 residues. Per germline, CDR1 SGHVT and CDR2 SQSDAQ. Trimming left V 8 bases short and J 2 bases short, with 16 bases between. The CDR3: CASSIGGTTYEQYF. As DNA, the CDR3 is TGTGCCAGCTCCATAGGGGGGACCACCTACGAGCAGTACTTC.

This rearrangement joins TRBV19 to TRBJ2-7, with D perhaps TRBD2 (6 bases). V dropped 6 bases and J dropped 3 bases, with 15 bases sitting between them. Germline CDR1 and CDR2: LNHDA and SQIVND (reference sequence). CDR3 length: 14 residues. The CDR3 sequence is CASSPLGEVYEQYF. CDR3 coding DNA: TGTGCCAGTAGCCCCCTCGGGGAGGTCTACGAGCAGTACTTC.

The chain is built from TRBV5-6 and TRBJ2-1; D perhaps matches TRBD2 (5 bases). V dropped 3 bases and J dropped 4 bases, with 11 bases sitting between them. Germline V gene sequence: CDR1 SGHDT, CDR2 YYEEEE. This CDR3 spans 14 amino acids. The CDR3 DNA follows: TGTGCCAGCAGCTCGGGGTTTCCGTACAATGAGCAGTTCTTC. Its protein product is CASSSGFPYNEQFF.